This T cell receptor beta chain was sequenced for a study of long-term antiretroviral therapy in people with HIV. Findings and caveats of the study: Pre-ART clonal expansions dominated every time point's repertoire. In HIV, the repertoires covered a tighter span of CDR3 lengths than in controls.

With regard to this clone: Antigen: not known.

They ran version v3.0 of the immunoSEQ assay at survey level. The method was immunoSEQ multiplex PCR; TCRdb's version includes in-frame clones alone and lacks a portion of them. The data contain some 48,000 clones, roughly four fifths of them seen just once; the ten biggest clones take up more than 2.5%. This sequence was found in a woman in her late teens or twenties with HIV. The sequences come from unsorted PBMCs, collected 0.8 years after starting antiretroviral therapy.

The CDR3 spells CASSRASGLTDTQYF. Written as DNA, the CDR3 is TGTGCCAGCAGCCGGGCTAGCGGGTTAACAGATACGCAGTATTTT. V is TRBV9 and J is TRBJ2-3; TRBD2 agrees at 8 bases. This CDR3 is built from 15 residues. Germline V lookup: CDR1 SGDLS, CDR2 YYNGEE. After removal of 4 bases from V and 3 bases from J, the junction contained 7 bases not matched to a gene.